Shown below are 18 T cell receptor beta chains from a single sample sequenced in a study of T cells in Graves' hyperthyroidism and ophthalmopathy (dated by TCRdb to about 2019). Library prep was done by multiplex PCR. The instrument was an Illumina HiSeq 2000. TCR beta CDR3 regions were amplified from RNA transcripts. The first round of RT-PCR for the TCR CDR3 was performed with the HTBI primer set and the Qiagen OneStep RT-PCR kit. The public sequencing data were trimmed at Q25 with fastp and processed into clonotypes with MiXCR by TCRdb, which kept only in-frame beta chains. Rows are unified per CDR3 protein, each entry keeping the most common DNA and genes. Present in this sample are more than 450,000 distinct CDR3 sequences, about 20% of which were seen just once. The biggest ten clones account for roughly 47% of the sample. Material: blood. The source is a man between 35 and 55 years old with Graves' ophthalmopathy.

This clonotype was observed many times. This chain joins TRBV2 and TRBJ1-2, with no clear D. Trimming stripped 1 base from V and 4 bases from J, with 13 bases between. Germline CDR1 reads SNHLY; CDR2 reads FYNNEI. This CDR3 region has 15 residues. The CDR3 loop reads CASSEGAEKFYGYTF. CDR3 DNA: TGTGCCAGCAGTGAAGGGGCAGAGAAGTTCTATGGCTACACCTTC.

This clonotype was seen a handful of times. The genes are TRBV10-3 and TRBJ1-2, with 7 bases aligning to TRBD1. After removal of 5 bases from V and 7 bases from J, the junction contained 4 bases not matched to a gene. Germline assignment: CDR1 ENHRY and CDR2 SYGVKD. The CDR3 spans 12 residues. In nucleotides, the CDR3 is TGTGCCATCAGTACCACAGGGGTTGGCTACACCTTC. It specifies CAISTTGVGYTF.

There are many counts of this clonotype. The V and J genes are TRBV12-3 or TRBV12-4 and TRBJ1-5; weak D call: TRBD1 (6 bases). This CDR3 region has 13 residues. V was pared by 5 bases and J by 7 bases, with 12 bases between. The CDR3 DNA is TGTGCCAGCAGTGGAAGGACAGAGCAGCCCCAGCATTTT. Protein sequence: CASSGRTEQPQHF.

The chain employs TRBV24-1 and TRBJ2-7; D is unresolved. Trimming took off 3 bases at V and 7 bases at J, with 21 bases between the two ends. This CDR3 has 16 residues. Germline-derived CDR1 and CDR2 are KGHDR and SFDVKD. The CDR3 spells CATSDPRTRLDLEQYF. DNA for the CDR3: TGTGCCACCAGTGATCCACGGACCCGGTTGGATCTGGAGCAGTACTTC.

The V call is TRBV7-8, the J call TRBJ1-1; the match to TRBD1 covers 7 bases. The CDR3 sequence is 14 residues long. Trimming removed 3 bases from V and 5 bases from J; junction bases left unmatched: 6. Germline CDR1 and CDR2: SGHVS and FQNEAQ. This CDR3 reads CASSFWQGDTEAFF. The CDR3 DNA is TGTGCCAGCAGCTTTTGGCAGGGGGATACTGAAGCTTTCTTT.

This clonotype showed up just a few times. The J gene is TRBJ2-7, the V gene TRBV5-1; 7 bases agree with TRBD1. CDR3 length equals 12 residues. Germline assignment: CDR1 SGHRS and CDR2 YFSETQ. The ends lost 4 bases at V and 12 bases at J; junction bases unmatched: 10. DNA for the CDR3: TGCGCCAGCAGCCATGACAGGGAGCAGCCGTACTTC. Its protein product is CASSHDREQPYF.

This clonotype was seen at least ten times. This chain uses TRBV30 with TRBJ2-7, with TRBD1 identical over 8 bases. CDR1 GTSNPN and CDR2 SVGIG come from the germline V gene (reference sequence). CDR3 size: 14 residues. With V trimmed by 3 bases and J by 1 base, 5 bases remained unmatched. The CDR3 is CAWRRQGSSYEQYF. The CDR3 DNA follows: TGTGCCTGGAGGAGACAGGGGTCTTCCTACGAGCAGTACTTC.

This clonotype was recorded a few times. The chain links TRBV24-1 to TRBJ2-1; TRBD2 matches 13 bases. The junction had 5 bases not matched to a gene; V was cut back by 7 bases and J by 6 bases. Germline V CDR1 and CDR2: KGHDR, SFDVKD. The CDR3 covers 15 residues. The CDR3 spells CATSGGLAGVNEQFF. The CDR3 DNA is TGTGCCACCAGCGGAGGACTAGCGGGAGTCAATGAGCAGTTCTTC.

This clonotype occurred once. The chain is built from TRBV6-5 and TRBJ2-7, with 10 bases lining up with TRBD1. The CDR3 length is 13 residues. Looked up from germline, CDR1 is MNHEY and CDR2 is SVGAGI. J gave up 10 bases and V 2 bases, and 5 bases lay outside the gene matches. The CDR3 nucleotides are TGTGCCAGCAGTTACGAGGACAGGGGGGAACAGTACTTC. Encoded protein: CASSYEDRGEQYF.

The gene calls are TRBV19 and TRBJ2-3, with D unresolved. From germline, CDR1 is LNHDA and CDR2 SQIVND (reference sequence). The CDR3 contains 13 residues. The V end lost 5 bases, the J end lost 2 bases, and 8 bases lay between the germline ends. CDR3 sequence reads: CASSSSFTDTQYF. The DNA for the CDR3 is TGTGCCAGTAGTTCCAGCTTCACAGATACGCAGTATTTT.

This clonotype has at least ten counts. This chain links TRBV30 with TRBJ2-7; maybe TRBD2 (5 bases). V lost 3 bases and J lost 4, with 10 bases in between. CDR1 is GTSNPN and CDR2 is SVGIG in the germline V gene (reference sequence). The CDR3 covers 12 residues. CDR3 protein: CAWRSRGYEQYF. The CDR3 DNA reads TGTGCCTGGAGAAGCCGAGGGTACGAGCAGTACTTC.

This clonotype has a handful of counts. The rearrangement links TRBV15 to TRBJ2-1; possible D gene TRBD2, 6 bases. From germline, CDR1 is LNHNV and CDR2 YYDKDF (reference sequence). Trimming shortened V by 0 bases and J by 4 bases, and 13 bases separated the two germline ends. The CDR3 length is 16 residues. The CDR3 region has the DNA TGTGCCACCAGCAGAGATCGAAGTGGACTATACAATGAGCAGTTCTTC. Protein product: CATSRDRSGLYNEQFF.

The J gene is TRBJ1-3, the V gene TRBV6-2 or TRBV6-3; D unclear. This CDR3 spans 13 amino acids. Germline V gene data show CDR1 as MNHEY and CDR2 as SVGEGT. Trimming pared 8 bases from V and 2 bases from J, leaving 10 bases between. The CDR3 sequence: CASVWMAGNTIYF. The CDR3 DNA reads as TGTGCCAGCGTATGGATGGCTGGAAACACCATATATTTT.

The rearrangement uses TRBV19 and TRBJ1-1; D might be TRBD1 (5 bases). V dropped 10 bases and J dropped 2 bases, with 14 bases sitting between them. The CDR3 runs 13 residues. Germline loops: CDR1 LNHDA, CDR2 SQIVND (reference sequence). This chain's CDR3 is CATLGEINTEAFF. In DNA form, the CDR3 reads TGTGCCACCCTGGGGGAAATTAACACTGAAGCTTTCTTT.

This clonotype occurred a few times. The V call is TRBV19, the J call TRBJ1-5, with D maybe TRBD1 (5 bases). The V end was cut by 10 bases, the J end by 1 base, with 14 bases between. The CDR3 is 14 amino acids. CDR1 LNHDA and CDR2 SQIVND come from the germline V gene (reference sequence). The CDR3 DNA is TGTGCCACCGCTGGGGGGGTGAGCAATCAGCCCCAGCATTTT. Its translation: CATAGGVSNQPQHF.

This clonotype was recorded many times. This sequence joins TRBV20-1 and TRBJ2-7, with 9 positions matching TRBD2. This CDR3 region has 12 residues. V lost 5 bases, J lost 5 bases, and 4 bases stayed unmatched. Germline CDR1 DFQATT, CDR2 SNEGSKA (reference sequence). The DNA of the CDR3 is TGCAGTGCTCCTGGGACTAGCCACGAGCAGTACTTC. Translation gives CSAPGTSHEQYF.

This clonotype was found many times. V and J are TRBV20-1 and TRBJ1-2; D is possibly TRBD1 (5 bases). The CDR3 has 12 amino acids. Per germline, CDR1 DFQATT and CDR2 SNEGSKA (reference sequence). Trimming cost V 7 bases and J 8 bases, with 17 bases left between them. CDR3 in DNA: TGCAGTGTTTACAGGAGGGAGATGGGCTACACCTTC. This encodes CSVYRREMGYTF.

This clonotype has ten or more counts. J is TRBJ1-1 and V is TRBV7-3, with D possibly being TRBD1 (5 bases). From germline, CDR1 is SGHTA and CDR2 FQGTGA. The CDR3 has 13 residues. The V end lost 2 bases, the J end lost 8 bases, and 12 bases lay between the germline ends. The CDR3 region is CASSLGRDAEAFF. The CDR3 nucleotides are TGTGCCAGCAGCTTAGGCAGGGACGCCGAAGCTTTCTTT.